This record looks at one T cell receptor (beta chain) sequence and its context. This sample stems from a study of long-term antiretroviral therapy in people with HIV. Assay version v3.0 of immunoSEQ was used, and it was run at survey level. Sequencing was directed toward about 40,000-50,000 T-cell genomes in each sample. Profiled with immunoSEQ multiplex PCR; TCRdb holds only in-frame clones, not every one. In the table there are over 15,000 clones, 88% of which are singletons. The germline V and J ends were trimmed by 6 bases and 6 bases, with 15 bases remaining between them. The CDR3 contains 14 residues. Per germline, CDR1 SNHLY and CDR2 FYNNEI.

The sequenced sample was unsorted PBMCs, obtained around 2.3 years before starting antiretroviral therapy. This sequence was found in a woman under 40 with HIV. The chain couples TRBV2 to TRBJ1-5, with no clear D. Here the CDR3 reads CASSSGSDPQPQHF. The DNA of the CDR3 is TGTGCCAGCAGCTCCGGGAGTGACCCTCAGCCCCAGCATTTT.